The clone carrying this TCR beta chain was counted a single time. This sample was included in a study of identifying expanded T cells in peripheral blood. TCRdb's copy holds only in-frame clones and misses some; the assay was immunoSEQ multiplex PCR. The data hold more than 90,000 clones, with roughly 87% observed a single time. This CDR3 has 14 residues. From germline, CDR1 is MDHEN and CDR2 SYDVKM. J gave up 7 bases and V 5 bases, and 10 bases lay outside the gene matches. The TCR was taken from a person between 18 and 75 years old in good health. J is TRBJ2-5 and V is TRBV28; 7 bases are shared with TRBD1. The sample taken for sequencing was blood. This CDR3 is CASSNPGQPGTQYF. CDR3 sequence (DNA): TGTGCCAGCAGTAATCCGGGACAGCCTGGGACCCAGTACTTC.